These 31 T cell receptor beta chains came from one sample sequenced in a study of T cell repertoires in cytomegalovirus infection. Via MiXCR, TCRdb re-called the reads, giving one row per CDR3 protein. The repertoire holds some 680,000 distinct CDR3 sequences, with 35% as singletons. The sequencing input was PBMCs. The receptors were sampled from a human donor in good health (CMV status not recorded). Some clones in this sample may be carry-over from other donors' samples.

This clonotype was found once. This sequence may be a read error, since a much larger clone differs from it by one base. The CDR3 sequence is CASSTGVSQETQYF. The CDR3 DNA follows: TGTGCTAGCAGCACGGGAGTTTCCCAAGAGACCCAGTACTTC. The chain links TRBV7-6 to TRBJ2-5; maybe TRBD2 (6 bases). Germline V gene sequence: CDR1 SGHVS, CDR2 FNYEAQ. The CDR3 is made up of 14 amino acids.

About this clonotype itself: One base away lies a much larger clone, so this may be a sequencing read error. Since the CDR3 does not end with the conserved phenylalanine or tryptophan, this likely comes from a read error. CDR3 sequence: CASSLPGTFFLQFL. The CDR3 nucleotides read TGTGCCAGCAGCCTACCCGGGACATTTTTCCTTCAGTTCTTA. This chain uses TRBV7-2 with TRBJ2-1, with D possibly TRBD1 on 6 matching bases. Trimming removed 5 bases from V and 13 bases from J, with 21 bases in between. This CDR3 has 14 residues. The germline V gene has CDR1 SGHTA and CDR2 FQGNSA.

The table lists this clonotype with a few counts. Here the CDR3 DNA reads TGTGCCAGCAGCCCAAGGGCGACCCAAGAGACCCAGTACTTC. Translated, it gives CASSPRATQETQYF. The V and J genes are TRBV7-2 and TRBJ2-5; no clear D gene. Germline V gene lookup returns CDR1 SGHTA and CDR2 FQGNSA. CDR3 size: 14 residues. The V and J ends lost 5 bases and 1 base respectively, with 11 bases between them.

A word on this clonotype: A clone one base away is much larger, so this may be a read error. The chain has TRBV7-2 and TRBJ1-5; D might be TRBD1 (5 bases). Per the germline V gene, CDR1 is SGHTA and CDR2 is FQGNSA. This CDR3 comprises 14 residues. CDR3 in amino acids: CSSSLAGLNQPQHF. Written as DNA, the CDR3 is TGTTCCAGCAGCTTAGCGGGACTCAATCAGCCCCAGCATTTT.

The chain joins TRBV7-6 to TRBJ2-2; 13 bases fit TRBD2. This CDR3 is 17 amino acids long. J lost 1 base, V lost 6 bases, and 5 bases had no gene match. Germline V gene sequence: CDR1 SGHVS, CDR2 FNYEAQ. The CDR3, as DNA: TGTGCCAGCAGAATCGGGACTAGCGGGATGAACACCGGGGAGCTGTTTTTT. Translation gives CASRIGTSGMNTGELFF. Full variable domain (remainder filled in from reference TRBV7-6 and TRBJ2-2): GAGVSQSPRYKVTKRGQDVALRCDPISGHVSLYWYRQALGQGPEFLTYFNYEAQQDKSGLPNDRFSAERPEGSISTLTIQRTEQRDSAMYRCASRIGTSGMNTGELFFGEGSRLTVL.

This sequence joins TRBV30 and TRBJ1-1, with a weak D call TRBD1 (5 bases). Trimming took off 1 base at V and 3 bases at J, with 12 bases between the two ends. The CDR3 covers 14 residues. Germline V gives CDR1 GTSNPN, CDR2 SVGIG (reference sequence). The CDR3 bases are TGTGCCTGGAGTGACCCGCAGGGTTACACTGAAGCTTTCTTT. Protein sequence: CAWSDPQGYTEAFF.

This clonotype was recorded a few times. The gene calls are TRBV18 and TRBJ2-5, with a possible D match to TRBD1 (5 bases). Germline loops: CDR1 KGHSH, CDR2 LQKENI. This CDR3 comprises 15 residues. The V gene lost 1 base and the J gene lost 5 bases, with 14 bases spanning the gap. CDR3 nucleotides: TGTGCCAGCTCACCACAAGGGGCCCGTCGGGAGACCCAGTACTTC. Translating it yields CASSPQGARRETQYF.

This clonotype showed up many times. The rearrangement links TRBV7-2 to TRBJ2-1; TRBD2 aligns across 7 bases. Trimming took 1 base from V and 5 from J; bases not matched to a gene: 5. Germline lookup yields CDR1 SGHTA and CDR2 FQGNSA. CDR3 size: 15 residues. In nucleotides, the CDR3 is TGTGCCAGCAGCTTAGGGCTAGCGGCAAACAATGAGCAGTTCTTC. Its protein product is CASSLGLAANNEQFF.

There are a few counts of this clonotype. The chain has TRBV5-6 and TRBJ2-1, with a tentative D call TRBD1 (5 bases). Deletions cut 4 bases from V and 3 bases from J, with 14 bases between. Germline V CDR1 and CDR2: SGHDT, YYEEEE. The CDR3 spans 15 residues. The CDR3 DNA sequence: TGTGCCAGCAGCCGGACACCCCGCGACTACAATGAGCAGTTCTTC. Its protein product is CASSRTPRDYNEQFF.

This clonotype was detected only once. The J gene is TRBJ1-2, the V gene TRBV28; perhaps TRBD1 as D (6 bases). This CDR3 region has 13 residues. Trimming stripped 5 bases from V and 5 bases from J, with 12 bases between. Germline values: CDR1 MDHEN, CDR2 SYDVKM. The CDR3 sequence: CASSETGKYGYTF. The CDR3 nucleotides read TGTGCCAGCAGTGAAACAGGGAAATATGGCTACACCTTC.

The chain is built from TRBV19 and TRBJ1-2; 9 bases map to TRBD1. CDR1 and CDR2 from the germline V gene are LNHDA and SQIVND (reference sequence). This CDR3 region has 16 residues. V gave up 5 bases and J gave up 4 bases; unmatched junction bases: 11. CDR3 sequence reads: CASSRDGQGLSYGYTF. CDR3 in DNA: TGTGCCAGTAGTCGCGACGGACAGGGGCTGTCCTATGGCTACACCTTC. The full variable domain, in which reference TRBV19 and TRBJ1-2 provide the parts outside the CDR3, is DGGITQSPKYLFRKEGQNVTLSCEQNLNHDAMYWYRQDPGQGLRLIYYSQIVNDFQKGDIAEGYSVSREKKESFPLTVTSAQKNPTAFYLCASSRDGQGLSYGYTFGSGTRLTVV.

The chain has TRBV20-1 and TRBJ2-7; D is undetermined. Germline V gives CDR1 DFQATT, CDR2 SNEGSKA (reference sequence). The CDR3 runs 13 residues. The germline V and J ends were trimmed by 4 bases and 5 bases, with 15 bases remaining between them. CDR3 amino acids: CSATPRSYDEQYF. The CDR3 DNA follows: TGCAGTGCTACCCCGAGAAGTTACGACGAGCAGTACTTC.

This rearrangement joins TRBV10-2 to TRBJ1-1; D remains ambiguous. Between the trimmed V and J ends, which lost 3 bases and 0 bases, there was a span of 8 bases. The CDR3 loop spans 14 amino acids. Germline values: CDR1 WSHSY, CDR2 SAAADI. The DNA for the CDR3 is TGCGCCAGCAGTGACAGGATCTTGAACACTGAAGCTTTCTTT. Protein product: CASSDRILNTEAFF.

The rearrangement joins TRBV6-1 to TRBJ2-1; the match to TRBD2 covers 12 bases. Germline lookup yields CDR1 MNHNS and CDR2 SASEGT. Trimming at V came to 5 bases and at J to 7 bases, leaving 6 bases not matched to a gene. There are 15 residues in the CDR3. CDR3 DNA: TGTGCCAGCAGTAGACTAGCGGGAGATCGGAATGAGCAGTTCTTC. This encodes CASSRLAGDRNEQFF.

The V and J genes are TRBV7-9 and TRBJ2-1; no clear D gene. Germline values: CDR1 SEHNR, CDR2 FQNEAQ (reference sequence). This CDR3 contains 15 residues. The germline V and J ends were trimmed by 0 bases and 7 bases, with 13 bases remaining between them. This CDR3 is CASSLASALGNEQFF. CDR3 coding DNA: TGTGCCAGCAGCTTAGCATCGGCACTGGGGAATGAGCAGTTCTTC.

The chain uses TRBV7-8 and TRBJ1-1, with a tentative D call TRBD1 (5 bases). Trimming shortened V by 1 base and J by 1 base, and 10 bases separated the two germline ends. The CDR3 has 15 residues. From germline, CDR1 is SGHVS and CDR2 FQNEAQ. The CDR3 DNA reads TGTGCCAGCAGCTTAGGAGGGGTCGCGAACACTGAAGCTTTCTTT. Residues: CASSLGGVANTEAFF.

The chain recombines TRBV29-1 with TRBJ2-7, with 12 bases aligning to TRBD2. The V gene's germline CDR1 is SQVTM and CDR2 ANQGSEA. This CDR3 spans 13 amino acids. The J segment lost 2 bases and the V segment lost 4 bases, leaving 0 bases of the junction unmatched. The chain's CDR3 is CSVGLAGAYEQYF. CDR3 DNA: TGCAGCGTTGGACTAGCGGGAGCCTACGAGCAGTACTTC.

A few counts support this clonotype. This chain uses TRBV7-6 with TRBJ1-1, with TRBD1 matching 8 bases. This CDR3 comprises 14 residues. V gave up 5 bases and J gave up 5 bases; unmatched junction bases: 7. From germline, CDR1 is SGHVS and CDR2 FNYEAQ. CDR3 loop: CASSPLTGGTEAFF. In nucleotides, the CDR3 is TGTGCCAGCAGCCCTCTCACAGGGGGAACTGAAGCTTTCTTT.

The rearrangement joins TRBV5-6 to TRBJ2-5, with 7 bases fitting TRBD1. The germline gives CDR1 SGHDT, CDR2 YYEEEE. The CDR3 consists of 14 residues. V was pared by 2 bases and J by 5 bases, with 6 bases of the junction left unmatched. CDR3 sequence reads: CASSLGGRLETQYF. CDR3 DNA sequence: TGTGCCAGCAGCTTAGGGGGCCGGTTGGAGACCCAGTACTTC.

This clonotype was counted a few times. The genes are TRBV7-2 and TRBJ2-7, with 8 bases identical to TRBD1. Looked up from germline, CDR1 is SGHTA and CDR2 is FQGNSA. V shed 5 bases and J 1 base; nucleotides not matched to a gene: 4. The length of the CDR3 is 14 residues. Written as DNA, the CDR3 is TGTGCCAGCAGCCTCCGGGACAGGTCCTACGAGCAGTACTTC. It yields the protein CASSLRDRSYEQYF.

This clonotype was seen only a few times. J is TRBJ2-6 and V is TRBV5-1; 10 bases align to TRBD1. The CDR3 has 13 residues. The germline CDR1 and CDR2 sequences are SGHRS and YFSETQ. The junction had 4 bases not matched to a gene; V was cut back by 4 bases and J by 12 bases. As DNA, the CDR3 is TGCGCCAGCAGCCAGGGACAGGGGTCCGTCCTGACTTTC. Residues: CASSQGQGSVLTF.

This clonotype was counted a few times. The J gene is TRBJ2-2, the V gene TRBV12-3 or TRBV12-4, with D perhaps TRBD1 (6 bases). The CDR3 length is 15 residues. Trimming shortened V by 7 bases and J by 4 bases, and 16 bases separated the two germline ends. CDR3 amino acids: CASTPGQGSTGELFF. The CDR3, as DNA: TGTGCCAGCACCCCGGGGCAGGGGTCCACCGGGGAGCTGTTTTTT.

The chain uses TRBV14 and TRBJ2-5, with unresolved D. V was shortened by 4 bases and J by 3 bases, with 12 bases between the two germline ends. The germline V gene has CDR1 SGHDN and CDR2 FVKESK. The CDR3 loop spans 14 amino acids. The CDR3 nucleotides are TGTGCCAGCAGCCGACGACTGAGGAAAGAGACCCAGTACTTC. The encoded protein is CASSRRLRKETQYF.

The J gene is TRBJ2-1, the V gene TRBV27, with D uncertain. Germline V gene lookup returns CDR1 MNHEY and CDR2 SMNVEV (reference sequence). The CDR3 length is 14 residues. V dropped 3 bases and J dropped 0 bases, with 6 bases sitting between them. CDR3 protein: CASSFVSSYNEQFF. The DNA of the CDR3 is TGTGCCAGCAGTTTCGTTAGCTCCTACAATGAGCAGTTCTTC.

The V and J genes are TRBV5-1 and TRBJ2-1; TRBD2 matches 7 bases. Unmatched junction bases numbered 2, after V lost 0 bases and J lost 2 bases. The CDR3 consists of 15 residues. From germline, CDR1 is SGHRS and CDR2 YFSETQ. CDR3 in amino acids: CASSLGGSAYNEQFF. CDR3 sequence (DNA): TGCGCCAGCAGCTTGGGCGGGAGTGCCTACAATGAGCAGTTCTTC.

This clonotype was detected many times. This chain uses TRBV7-2 with TRBJ2-5, with 12 bases lining up with TRBD2. After removal of 4 bases from V and 5 bases from J, the junction contained 5 bases not matched to a gene. The CDR3 covers 15 residues. The germline CDR1 and CDR2 sequences are SGHTA and FQGNSA. The CDR3 region has the DNA TGTGCCAGCAGCTCTAGCGGGAGGGCCGTTGAGACCCAGTACTTC. Its translation: CASSSSGRAVETQYF.

In its sample, this clonotype was seen many times. V is TRBV12-3 or TRBV12-4 and J is TRBJ2-3; D gene uncertain. The germline V and J ends were trimmed by 4 bases and 4 bases, with 15 bases remaining between them. This CDR3 spans 15 amino acids. The CDR3 DNA reads TGTGCCAGCAGTTCTAGACAAGGACGGGCAGATACGCAGTATTTT. Translated: CASSSRQGRADTQYF.

The chain is built from TRBV11-2 and TRBJ2-7, with D perhaps being TRBD1 or TRBD2 (5 bases each). Per the germline V gene, CDR1 is SGHAT and CDR2 is FQNNGV. Trimming removed 3 bases from V and 0 bases from J, with 12 bases in between. The CDR3 extends over 15 amino acids. CDR3 residues: CASSFSGTLSYEQYF. CDR3 bases: TGTGCCAGCAGCTTTTCAGGGACGCTCTCCTACGAGCAGTACTTC.

This clonotype was counted only a few times. The J gene is TRBJ2-7, the V gene TRBV5-4; 10 nucleotides match TRBD2. Trimming cost V 4 bases and J 4 bases; bases outside gene matches: 5. The CDR3 runs 14 residues. CDR1 is SGHNT, CDR2 YYREEE, per germline (reference sequence). As DNA, the CDR3 is TGTGCCAGCAGCGTAGCGGGGGGCCGGTACGAGCAGTACTTC. Its protein is CASSVAGGRYEQYF.

This clonotype was found many times. This chain connects TRBV6-1 to TRBJ2-1, with D perhaps matching TRBD2 (6 bases). Germline V lookup: CDR1 MNHNS, CDR2 SASEGT. V lost 1 base, J lost 5 bases, and 12 bases lay in between. The CDR3 sequence is 15 residues long. CDR3 in amino acids: CASSEGLAYHNEQFF. CDR3 DNA sequence: TGTGCCAGCAGTGAAGGGCTAGCGTACCACAATGAGCAGTTCTTC.

The sample holds a few counts of this clonotype. The chain is built from TRBV5-6 and TRBJ2-7; a weak D match, TRBD2 (6 bases). The germline CDR1 and CDR2 sequences are SGHDT and YYEEEE. The ends were cut back, 4 bases at V and 1 base at J, with 18 bases in the middle. CDR3 size: 16 residues. Here the CDR3 reads CASSTLGEAVSYEQYF. The CDR3 coding sequence is TGTGCCAGCAGCACCCTCGGGGAGGCTGTGTCCTACGAGCAGTACTTC.